This passage covers 30 T cell receptor beta chains from one sample sequenced in a study of blood T cell repertoires in COVID-19. TCRdb's copy holds only in-frame clones and misses some; the assay was immunoSEQ multiplex PCR. Of 200,000 to 300,000 clones detected, 80% to 85% appear once; the ten largest clones hold 27%. The sequencing sample was made of peripheral blood. These receptors were obtained from a man aged 40-49 years with acute or convalescent COVID-19.

This sequence joins TRBV5-6 and TRBJ1-2; no firm D call. V gave up 6 bases and J gave up 4 bases, with 22 bases separating them. The germline CDR1 and CDR2 sequences are SGHDT and YYEEEE. The CDR3 has 16 residues. The CDR3 coding sequence is TGTGCCAGCAACTATGATGACGGCCCTGCTCCCTATGGCTACACCTTC. Residues: CASNYDDGPAPYGYTF.

J is TRBJ2-7 and V is TRBV5-6; TRBD1 aligns across 8 bases. Germline CDR1 reads SGHDT; CDR2 reads YYEEEE. The CDR3 length is 14 residues. J was trimmed by 2 bases and V by 3 bases; bases with no gene match: 4. The CDR3 reads CASSWGQETYEQYF. The CDR3, as DNA: TGTGCCAGCAGCTGGGGACAGGAGACCTACGAGCAGTACTTC.

Points on this clone: The same CDR3 is also encoded by other DNA sequences in this sample. This chain links TRBV7-2 with TRBJ2-1; 14 bases agree with TRBD2. CDR1 is SGHTA and CDR2 is FQGNSA in the germline V gene. The V and J ends lost 5 bases and 6 bases, in that order; junction bases with no gene match: 3. The CDR3 spans 15 residues. CDR3 DNA: TGTGCCAGCAGCCCGGGACTAGCGGGAGTCAATGAGCAGTTCTTC. This gives the protein CASSPGLAGVNEQFF.

This chain connects TRBV11-3 to TRBJ2-1, with D maybe TRBD2 (7 bases). Trimming pared 5 bases from V and 8 bases from J, leaving 16 bases between. The CDR3 extends over 14 amino acids. Germline V CDR1 and CDR2: SGHNT, YENEEA. CDR3 in DNA: TGTGCCAGCAGCCGACGAGGGGGGGCGGATGAGCAGTTCTTC. Its translation: CASSRRGGADEQFF.

The chain employs TRBV5-1 and TRBJ1-3, with D possibly being TRBD1 (5 bases). Between the trimmed V and J ends, which lost 0 bases and 0 bases, there was a span of 7 bases. CDR1 and CDR2 (germline): SGHRS, YFSETQ. The CDR3 covers 15 residues. CDR3 sequence reads: CASSLGQNSGNTIYF. CDR3 nucleotide sequence: TGCGCCAGCAGCTTGGGACAGAACTCTGGAAACACCATATATTTT.

The chain recombines TRBV9 with TRBJ1-5; no clear D gene. Per germline, CDR1 SGDLS and CDR2 YYNGEE. V dropped 0 bases and J dropped 2 bases, with 9 bases sitting between them. This CDR3 comprises 15 residues. The CDR3 is CASSVGTLGNQPQHF. The CDR3 coding sequence is TGTGCCAGCAGCGTAGGCACTTTGGGCAATCAGCCCCAGCATTTT.

The chain joins TRBV23-1 to TRBJ2-1; 13 nucleotides match TRBD2. TRBV23-1 is an ORF, with its function uncertain. The CDR3 is made up of 16 amino acids. The V segment lost 5 bases and the J segment 0 bases; nucleotides outside the gene matches: 1. CDR3 sequence reads: CASSWTSGSSYNEQFF. The DNA of the CDR3 is TGCGCCAGCAGTTGGACTAGCGGGAGCTCCTACAATGAGCAGTTCTTC.

The chain employs TRBV3-1 (or the pseudogene TRBV3-2) and TRBJ1-1; tentative D call: TRBD1 (5 bases). Germline V gene sequence: CDR1 LGHDT, CDR2 YNNKEL (reference sequence). The CDR3 is 15 residues long. Trimming removed 1 base from V and 5 bases from J, with 14 bases in between. The CDR3: CASSQGWGVGTEAFF. Here the CDR3 DNA reads TGTGCCAGCAGCCAAGGGTGGGGGGTCGGTACTGAAGCTTTCTTT.

The chain joins TRBV5-1 to TRBJ1-1; D is unclear. V dropped 2 bases and J dropped 7 bases, with 12 bases sitting between them. Germline values: CDR1 SGHRS, CDR2 YFSETQ. This CDR3 spans 13 amino acids. The CDR3 spells CASSFSTECEAFF. The DNA of the CDR3 is TGCGCCAGCAGCTTCTCAACGGAGTGTGAAGCTTTCTTT.

This chain links TRBV5-8 with TRBJ2-4; 7 positions match TRBD2. The CDR3 is 15 residues long. V lost 2 bases to trimming and J lost 4 bases; unmatched junction nucleotides: 6. The germline V gene has CDR1 SGHTS and CDR2 YDEGEE. The CDR3 nucleotides read TGTGCCAGCAGCTTCTCCGGGACTATAAAAAACATTCAGTACTTC. Translating it yields CASSFSGTIKNIQYF.

The chain recombines TRBV5-8 with TRBJ2-7; possibly TRBD2 for D (7 bases). V lost 4 bases and J lost 2, with 13 bases in between. Germline-derived CDR1 and CDR2 are SGHTS and YDEGEE. The length of the CDR3 is 14 residues. CDR3 nucleotides: TGTGCCAGCAGCATACAGGGAGGGCCCTACGAGCAGTACTTC. Its protein is CASSIQGGPYEQYF.

This clone was recorded only once. V usage is TRBV2 and J usage is TRBJ2-2; no firm D call. Germline values: CDR1 SNHLY, CDR2 FYNNEI. The CDR3 loop spans 14 amino acids. The V end was cut by 7 bases, the J end by 0 bases, with 9 bases between. The CDR3 spells CASTERTNTGELFF. CDR3 in DNA: TGTGCCAGCACCGAGCGTACGAACACCGGGGAGCTGTTTTTT.

The genes are TRBV2 and TRBJ2-7, with D possibly TRBD2 on 5 matching bases. The CDR3 is made up of 15 amino acids. Germline V gene data show CDR1 as SNHLY and CDR2 as FYNNEI. Trimming took off 3 bases at V and 0 bases at J, with 12 bases between the two ends. The CDR3 here is CASSEGGLSSYEQYF. CDR3 in DNA: TGTGCCAGCAGTGAGGGCGGGTTGAGCTCCTACGAGCAGTACTTC.

V gene TRBV20-1 combines with J gene TRBJ2-3, with 8 bases matching TRBD2. Germline V CDR1 and CDR2: DFQATT, SNEGSKA (reference sequence). This CDR3 region has 15 residues. V lost 4 bases, J lost 4 bases, and 10 bases stayed unmatched. The CDR3 loop reads CSAIEGREAPDTQYF. As DNA, the CDR3 is TGCAGTGCTATTGAGGGGCGGGAGGCCCCAGATACGCAGTATTTT.

This clone was recorded only once. V is TRBV7-8 and J is TRBJ1-5; D is ambiguous. V gave up 5 bases and J gave up 0 bases, with 23 bases separating them. CDR1 is SGHVS and CDR2 is FQNEAQ in the germline V gene. The CDR3 runs to 19 residues. In DNA, the CDR3 is TGTGCCAGCAGCCTATCTTTACCTGGAGCACTCGATAGCAATCAGCCCCAGCATTTT. Residues: CASSLSLPGALDSNQPQHF.

The CDR3 spells CASSLSLADLDTQYF. CDR3 DNA: TGTGCCAGCAGTTTAAGTCTAGCGGATCTAGATACGCAGTATTTT. The rearrangement joins TRBV27 to TRBJ2-3; the match to TRBD2 covers 7 bases. The CDR3 spans 15 residues. From germline, CDR1 is MNHEY and CDR2 SMNVEV (reference sequence). V lost 2 bases to trimming and J lost 5 bases; unmatched junction nucleotides: 7.

The chain joins TRBV5-1 to TRBJ1-1; D unresolved. Germline V gene lookup returns CDR1 SGHRS and CDR2 YFSETQ. CDR3 length equals 14 residues. V lost 3 bases and J lost 3, with 12 bases in between. The CDR3 here is CASSYAGLDTEAFF. The CDR3 coding sequence is TGCGCCAGCAGCTACGCGGGGTTGGACACTGAAGCTTTCTTT.

The chain carries TRBV19 and TRBJ1-5; tentative D call: TRBD1 (5 bases). The CDR3 is 14 amino acids. Germline V gene lookup returns CDR1 LNHDA and CDR2 SQIVND (reference sequence). Trimming left V 8 bases short and J 3 bases short, with 14 bases between. The CDR3 nucleotides are TGTGCCAGTCAAGGAGGGGTAAACAATCAGCCCCAGCATTTT. This codes for CASQGGVNNQPQHF.

This chain uses TRBV29-1 with TRBJ2-3; 7 bases are a match to TRBD1. Losses at the gene ends were 2 bases for V and 1 base for J; bases not matched to a gene: 3. This CDR3 is 14 amino acids long. The germline V gene has CDR1 SQVTM and CDR2 ANQGSEA. The CDR3 nucleotides are TGCAGCGTTGAACGACAGGGAGGCACAGATACGCAGTATTTT. Its protein is CSVERQGGTDTQYF.

V and J are TRBV4-1 and TRBJ2-7; D might be TRBD1 (6 bases). V was trimmed by 1 base and J by 3 bases, leaving 19 bases between them. Germline assignment: CDR1 MGHRA and CDR2 YSYEKL. CDR3 size: 17 residues. The CDR3 coding sequence is TGCGCCAGCAGCCAAGGGGACACTGATTATGTGGGCTACGAGCAGTACTTC. Translated, it gives CASSQGDTDYVGYEQYF.

This clone showed up just once. The chain employs TRBV12-3 or TRBV12-4 and TRBJ1-2; D is uncertain. The CDR3 runs 13 residues. V lost 4 bases, J lost 1 base, and 7 bases lay in between. The CDR3 is CASSSGVNYGYTF. The DNA for the CDR3 is TGTGCCAGCAGTTCCGGGGTTAACTATGGCTACACCTTC.

V is TRBV3-1 (or the pseudogene TRBV3-2) and J is TRBJ2-7; TRBD2 matches 10 bases. CDR1 and CDR2 from the germline V gene are LGHDT and YNNKEL (reference sequence). The CDR3 covers 13 residues. Trimming took 3 bases from V and 4 from J; bases not matched to a gene: 0. CDR3 loop: CASSQGLAYEQYF. In DNA, the CDR3 is TGTGCCAGCAGCCAGGGACTAGCGTACGAGCAGTACTTC.

A few counts support this clone. J is TRBJ2-7 and V is TRBV6-1; 7 bases agree with TRBD1. This CDR3 has 13 amino acids. Germline loops: CDR1 MNHNS, CDR2 SASEGT. V trimming: 1 base; J trimming: 3 bases; junction bases outside the gene matches: 0. CDR3 sequence reads: CASSEGDSYEQYF. The DNA of the CDR3 is TGTGCCAGCAGTGAAGGGGACAGCTACGAGCAGTACTTC.

Only a few counts were recorded for this clone. The rearrangement joins TRBV2 to TRBJ2-1, with 7 bases that match TRBD2. The length of the CDR3 is 17 residues. CDR1 SNHLY and CDR2 FYNNEI come from the germline V gene. Trimming cost V 4 bases and J 5 bases; bases outside gene matches: 14. In nucleotides, the CDR3 is TGTGCCAGCAGTGGCCCCTCTAGCGGATACATAGACAATGAGCAGTTCTTC. Encoded protein: CASSGPSSGYIDNEQFF.

This rearrangement joins TRBV6-5 to TRBJ1-4, with unresolved D. The germline V gene has CDR1 MNHEY and CDR2 SVGAGI. Trimming left V 4 bases short and J 5 bases short, with 14 bases between. The CDR3 contains 15 residues. The CDR3: CASSSPRAGNEKLFF. DNA for the CDR3: TGTGCCAGCAGTTCCCCCCGGGCGGGAAATGAAAAACTGTTTTTT.

CDR3 bases: TGCGCCAGCAGCTTGGGGGCGGGAGAGGAGACCCAGTACTTC. Encoded protein: CASSLGAGEETQYF. J is TRBJ2-5 and V is TRBV5-1, with TRBD2 matching over 7 bases. The CDR3 length is 14 residues. Germline CDR1 reads SGHRS; CDR2 reads YFSETQ. Germline trimming cut 0 bases from V and 5 bases from J; bases unmatched to any gene: 4.

For the CDR3, the DNA is TGTGCCAGCAGCTCCTACAGGGACTATGGCTACACCTTC. The encoded protein is CASSSYRDYGYTF. The J gene is TRBJ1-2, the V gene TRBV7-8; D is perhaps TRBD1 (6 bases). V gave up 4 bases and J gave up 3 bases, with 9 bases separating them. From germline, CDR1 is SGHVS and CDR2 FQNEAQ. CDR3 length: 13 amino acids.

The rearrangement links TRBV6-1 to TRBJ1-2, with D hard to call. The CDR3 is made up of 13 amino acids. Trimming removed 1 base at V and 4 bases at J, with 7 bases between. Germline values: CDR1 MNHNS, CDR2 SASEGT. The CDR3: CASSEGRIYGYTF. The CDR3 DNA sequence: TGTGCCAGCAGTGAAGGCAGGATCTATGGCTACACCTTC.

The rearrangement links TRBV5-6 to TRBJ2-5; 11 nucleotides line up with TRBD1. V dropped 4 bases and J dropped 5; count of bases not matched to a gene: 7. Germline V gene data show CDR1 as SGHDT and CDR2 as YYEEEE. This CDR3 has 15 residues. CDR3 residues: CASSTRTGGQETQYF. CDR3 DNA sequence: TGTGCCAGCAGCACCCGGACAGGGGGCCAGGAGACCCAGTACTTC. Combining the CDR3 with reference TRBV5-6 and TRBJ2-5 gives the whole variable domain DAGVTQSPTHLIKTRGQQVTLRCSPKSGHDTVSWYQQALGQGPQFIFQYYEEEERQRGNFPDRFSGHQFPNYSSELNVNALLLGDSALYLCASSTRTGGQETQYFGPGTRLLVL.

This sequence joins TRBV7-3 and TRBJ2-5; 9 positions agree with TRBD2. Germline lookup yields CDR1 SGHTA and CDR2 FQGTGA. The ends lost 4 bases at V and 5 bases at J; junction bases unmatched: 8. There are 15 residues in the CDR3. CDR3 sequence: CASSSSGRPEETQYF. For the CDR3, the DNA is TGTGCCAGCAGCTCCAGCGGGAGGCCCGAGGAGACCCAGTACTTC.